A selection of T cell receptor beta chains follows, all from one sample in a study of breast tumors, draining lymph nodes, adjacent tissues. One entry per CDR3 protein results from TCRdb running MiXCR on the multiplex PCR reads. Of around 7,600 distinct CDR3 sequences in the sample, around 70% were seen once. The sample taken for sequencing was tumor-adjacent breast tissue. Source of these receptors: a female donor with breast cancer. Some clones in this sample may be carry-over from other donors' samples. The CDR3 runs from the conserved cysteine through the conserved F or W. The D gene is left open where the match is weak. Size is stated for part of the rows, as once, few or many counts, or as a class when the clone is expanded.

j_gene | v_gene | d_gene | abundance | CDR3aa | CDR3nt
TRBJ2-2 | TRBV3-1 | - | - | CASSQAGANTGELFF | TGTGCCAGCAGCCAAGCGGGGGCGAACACCGGGGAGCTGTTTTTT
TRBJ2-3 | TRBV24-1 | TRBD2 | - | CATSDSGLAATDTQYF | TGTGCCACCAGTGACTCCGGACTAGCGGCCACAGATACGCAGTATTTT
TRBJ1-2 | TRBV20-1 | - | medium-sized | CSASPRSNYGYTF | TGCAGTGCTAGTCCCAGGAGTAACTATGGCTACACCTTC
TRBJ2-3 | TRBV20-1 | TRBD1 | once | CSVSKGQGALDTQYF | TGCAGTGTGTCTAAGGGACAGGGAGCTTTAGATACGCAGTATTTT
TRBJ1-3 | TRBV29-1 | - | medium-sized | CSVVGVPGGNTIYF | TGCAGCGTTGTGGGGGTCCCTGGGGGAAACACCATATATTTT
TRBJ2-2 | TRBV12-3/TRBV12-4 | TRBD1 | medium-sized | CASRQGATGELFF | TGTGCCAGCAGACAGGGGGCCACCGGGGAGCTGTTTTTT
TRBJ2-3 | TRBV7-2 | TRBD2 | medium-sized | CASSRDYLSTDTQYF | TGTGCCAGCAGCAGGGACTACCTTAGCACAGATACGCAGTATTTT
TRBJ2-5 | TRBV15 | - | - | CATSRDTGDLETQYF | TGTGCCACCAGCAGAGATACGGGCGATCTAGAGACCCAGTACTTC
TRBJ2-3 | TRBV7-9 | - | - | CASSRDTYTDTQYF | TGTGCCAGCAGCCGGGACACCTACACAGATACGCAGTATTTT
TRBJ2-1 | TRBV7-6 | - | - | CASSTQGGNEQFF | TGTGCCAGCAGCACCCAGGGGGGCAATGAGCAGTTCTTC
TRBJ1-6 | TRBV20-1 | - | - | CSGGVAVENSPLHF | TGCAGTGGTGGGGTGGCAGTTGAGAATTCACCCCTCCACTTT
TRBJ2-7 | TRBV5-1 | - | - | CASSSASYEQYF | TGCGCCAGCAGCTCAGCCTCCTACGAGCAGTACTTC
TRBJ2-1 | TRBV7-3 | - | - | CASSLRGTYNEQFF | TGTGCCAGCAGCTTGAGGGGCACCTACAATGAGCAGTTCTTC
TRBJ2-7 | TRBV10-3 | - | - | CAISDRKIEDEQYF | TGTGCCATCAGTGACAGGAAGATCGAGGACGAGCAGTACTTC